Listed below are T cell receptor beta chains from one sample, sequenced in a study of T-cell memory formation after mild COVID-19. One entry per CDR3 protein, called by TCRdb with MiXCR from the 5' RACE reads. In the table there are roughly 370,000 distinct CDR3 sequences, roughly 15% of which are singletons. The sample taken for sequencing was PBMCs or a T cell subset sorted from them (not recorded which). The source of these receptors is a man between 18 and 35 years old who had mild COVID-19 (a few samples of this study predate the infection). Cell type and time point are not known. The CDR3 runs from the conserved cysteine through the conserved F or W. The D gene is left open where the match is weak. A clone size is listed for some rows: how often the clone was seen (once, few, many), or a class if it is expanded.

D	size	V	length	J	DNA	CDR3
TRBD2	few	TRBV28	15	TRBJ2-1	TGTGCCAGCAGTTTATGGGCGGGGGGTAACAATGAGCAGTTCTTC	CASSLWAGGNNEQFF
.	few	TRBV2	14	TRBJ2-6	TGTGCCAGCACGGAGACCTCTGGGGCCAACGTCCTGACTTTC	CASTETSGANVLTF
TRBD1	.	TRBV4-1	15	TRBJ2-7	TGCGCCAGCAGCGACCAGGGACAGGGTTTTAGCGAGCAGTACTTC	CASSDQGQGFSEQYF
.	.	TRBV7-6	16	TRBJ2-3	TGTGCCAGCAGCTTTACGGGTAGGGGGTACACAGATACGCAGTATTTT	CASSFTGRGYTDTQYF
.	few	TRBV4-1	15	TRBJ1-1	TGCGCCAGCAGCCAAAAATCCAGCTCTCGGACTGAAGCTTTCTTT	CASSQKSSSRTEAFF
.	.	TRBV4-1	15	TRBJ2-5	TGCGCCAGCAGCTACAAGGCCCAGAACCAAGAGACCCAGTACTTC	CASSYKAQNQETQYF
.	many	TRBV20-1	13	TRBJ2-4	TGCAGTGCTAGTGACCTAGCCAAAAACATTCAGTACTTC	CSASDLAKNIQYF
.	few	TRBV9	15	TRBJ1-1	TGTGCCAGCAGCTCACGAGTACAGTTGAACACTGAAGCTTTCTTT	CASSSRVQLNTEAFF
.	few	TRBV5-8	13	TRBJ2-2	TGTGCCAGCAGCAACGACAGATCCGGGGAGCTGTTTTTT	CASSNDRSGELFF
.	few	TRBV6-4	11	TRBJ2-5	TGTGCCAGCATGGCGCCGGGGGCCCAGTACTTC	CASMAPGAQYF
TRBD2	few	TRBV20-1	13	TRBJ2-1	TGCAGTGCTTCAGCTCCTAGCGGGGGCGGGCAGTTCTTC	CSASAPSGGGQFF
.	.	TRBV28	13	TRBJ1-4	TGTGCCAGCAGTTTAGTGTTAGTGGAAAAACTGTTTTTT	CASSLVLVEKLFF
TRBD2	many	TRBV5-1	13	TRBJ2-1	TGCGCCAGCAGACCCGGACTAGTCAATGAGCAGTTCTTC	CASRPGLVNEQFF
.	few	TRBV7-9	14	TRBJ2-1	TGTGCCAGCAGCATGAACCCGAGCGACAATGAGCAGTTCTTC	CASSMNPSDNEQFF
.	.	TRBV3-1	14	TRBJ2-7	TGTGCCAGCAGCCAAGTTTGGGACACCTACGAGCAGTACTTC	CASSQVWDTYEQYF
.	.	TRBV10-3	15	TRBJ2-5	TGTGCCATCAGCGCCCATGGGGCATCCCAAGAGACCCAGTACTTC	CAISAHGASQETQYF
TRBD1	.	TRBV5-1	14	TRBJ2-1	TGCGCCAGCAGCTTGAGCCCAGGGGGCGGTGGGCAGTTCTTC	CASSLSPGGGGQFF
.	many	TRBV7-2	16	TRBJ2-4	TGTGCCAGCAGCTTAGCGAGCCAGGGCGCCAAAAACATTCAGTACTTC	CASSLASQGAKNIQYF
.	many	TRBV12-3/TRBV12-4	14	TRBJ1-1	TGTGCCAGCAGTTTGGGGGGTTCGAACACTGAAGCTTTCTTT	CASSLGGSNTEAFF
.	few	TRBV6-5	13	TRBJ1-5	TGTGCCAGCAGTTACGGGGTGAATCAGCCCCAGCATTTT	CASSYGVNQPQHF
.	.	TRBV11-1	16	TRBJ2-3	TGTGCCAGCAACTCGCTCCGGGACCAACGCACAGATACGCAGTATTTT	CASNSLRDQRTDTQYF
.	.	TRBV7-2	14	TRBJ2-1	TGTGCCAGCATCCTTACCCCAGGGAACGATGAGCAGTTCTTC	CASILTPGNDEQFF
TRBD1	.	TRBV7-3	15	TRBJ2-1	TGTGCCAGCAGCCACGGGGACAGGGCCGGGAATGAGCAGTTCTTC	CASSHGDRAGNEQFF
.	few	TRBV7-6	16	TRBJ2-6	TGTGCCAGCAGCTTATCGGGGGGCCGTGGGGCCAACGTCCTGACTTTC	CASSLSGGRGANVLTF
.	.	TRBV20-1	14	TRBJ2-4	TGCAGTGCTAGGGCCTCGCGGCGGGGAAACATTCAGTACTTC	CSARASRRGNIQYF
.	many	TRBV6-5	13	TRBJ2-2	TGTGCCAGCAGTCCGATTAACACCGGGGAGCTGTTTTTT	CASSPINTGELFF
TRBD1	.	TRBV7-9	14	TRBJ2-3	TGTGCCAGCAGCTGGGGGACAGATATAGATACGCAGTATTTT	CASSWGTDIDTQYF
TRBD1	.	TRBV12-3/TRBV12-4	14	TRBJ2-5	TGTGCCAGCAGTTGGCCGGGACAGCAAGAGACCCAGTACTTC	CASSWPGQQETQYF
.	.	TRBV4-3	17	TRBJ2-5	TGCGCCAGCAGCCAATTTTTCTCGAACAGGGCCCCCTGGACCCAGTACTTC	CASSQFFSNRAPWTQYF
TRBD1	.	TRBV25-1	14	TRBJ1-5	TGTGCCAGCAAGGGACAGGGCGGCAATCAGCCCCAGCATTTT	CASKGQGGNQPQHF
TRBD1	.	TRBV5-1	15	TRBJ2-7	TGCGCCAGCAGCCAGACAGGGCAACTCTCCTACGAGCAGTACTTC	CASSQTGQLSYEQYF
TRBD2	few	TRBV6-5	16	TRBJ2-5	TGTGCCAGCAGCTGGAGCGGGGGGCGAGGAGTGGAGACCCAGTACTTC	CASSWSGGRGVETQYF
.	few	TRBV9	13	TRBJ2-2	TGTGCCAGCGCGGAGGGGGGCACCGGGGAGCTGTTTTTT	CASAEGGTGELFF
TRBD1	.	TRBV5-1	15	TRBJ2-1	TGCGCCAGCACCGTATCCGGGACAGCCTTGGATGAGCAGTTCTTC	CASTVSGTALDEQFF
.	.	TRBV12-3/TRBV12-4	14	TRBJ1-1	TGTGCCAGCAATTCGGGGGGGGGCAACACTGAAGCTTTCTTT	CASNSGGGNTEAFF
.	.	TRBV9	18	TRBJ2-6	TGTGCCAGCAGCCAACCGGGACCGAGGAGCTCTGGGGCCAACGTCCTGACTTTC	CASSQPGPRSSGANVLTF
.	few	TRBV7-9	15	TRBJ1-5	TGTGCCAGCAGCTCCTCCGAAGGAGCGAGACAGCCCCAGCATTTT	CASSSSEGARQPQHF
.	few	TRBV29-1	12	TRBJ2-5	TGCAGCGTTGATTGGGGACAAGAGACCCAGTACTTC	CSVDWGQETQYF
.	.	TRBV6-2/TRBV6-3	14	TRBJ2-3	TGTGCCAGCACCCAAACAGGTTACACAGATACGCAGTATTTT	CASTQTGYTDTQYF